This T cell receptor beta chain was recorded in a study of shared clonotypes between healthy human individuals (dated by TCRdb to the early 2020s). For context, the study as a whole: The cohort included three men and a couple of women between 18 and 49 years of age. For each donor, CD4 naive and CD4 memory were each given three plates, CD8 naive was given two plates, and CD8 memory was given one plate. To estimate repertoire size and how much clonotype sharing occurs between individuals, the study deeply sequenced the blood TCR repertoires of five or six healthy adults. Libraries were prepared and TCR repertoires were sequenced by different laboratories using diverse techniques, in order to increase sequencing depth and limit assay-specific biases. Between about 0.85 and 9.5 billion PBMCs per donor were obtained by leukapheresis. General findings and caveats noted by the study authors: Incomplete sequencing was indicated by rarefaction of sorted-subset datasets, despite the large sequencing depth. Estimated clonotype richness was generally larger for naive than for memory subsets. The genetic and exposure-history diversity represented was limited by the small number of donors. Pairwise subsampling led to the expectation that sequencing depth would affect the degree of clonotype sharing among donors. When several donors were compared, the shared fraction of clonotypes was about 5.4% for naive CD4, approximately 3.3% for naive CD8, 2% to 2.5% for memory CD4, and around 0.4% for memory CD8. Clonotypes shared by all four sorted-subset donors showed higher generation probabilities than non-shared clonotypes. Only blood was sampled, and tissue TCR repertoires likely differ from those in blood.

CD8 naive samples were obtained by positive selection for CCR7 among CD45RO-negative cells, yielding a CD45RA+CCR7+ population from which TemRA cells were excluded. The donors were healthy, HIV-negative adults who had no recently reported acute infections or vaccinations. Every donor was a Caucasian adult living in Nashville, Tennessee, USA. Blood was obtained by leukapheresis, after which PBMCs were separated by Ficoll-Histopaque density gradient centrifugation and cryopreserved in liquid nitrogen vapor phase. Analytical flow cytometry was used to check the purity and quantity of every magnetically sorted T cell population. Each sorted fraction had its genomic DNA isolated and then quantified by UV absorbance on a Nanodrop 2000c. Concerning this clone: Its antigen is still unknown. No per-base quality is available; no much larger clone lies one base away.

Using the deep immunoSEQ assay, multiplex PCR amplified TCR CDR3 regions from genomic DNA. Extracted genomic DNA from each cell subset was distributed evenly across all wells of several immunoSEQ 96-well plates, and each plate was treated as a replicate. Each replicate PCR for sorted subsets received around 210 ng genomic DNA, equal to about 30,000 T cell genomes. Purified libraries were quantified with a Qubit 3.0 fluorometer, sized on a Bioanalyzer 2100, and re-quantified with the KAPA Library Quantification kit. A separate single-read 150-cycle Illumina NextSeq 550 flow cell was used to sequence each immunoSEQ 96-well plate. As for how the authors treated the data: Because the immunoSEQ output included only junctional sequences and no quality scores, the filtering could not be the same as the filtering used for full-length reads. To assign V/J genes and CDR3, sequences were annotated against IMGT germline references using PyIR, a Python wrapper for IgBLAST v1.9. Reads were filtered out if the reads had weak V/J assignments (E-value above 1e-6), no CDR3, stop codons, out-of-frame junctions, or ambiguous translated residues. A V3J clonotype was defined by an identical inferred V gene, J gene, and CDR3 amino acid sequence. The percentage overlap between two repertoires was calculated by dividing the number of shared unique clonotypes by the size of the smaller repertoire. RTK rarefaction, the Chao1 estimator, and Recon v2.1 estimates of unobserved clonotypes were used to assess repertoire richness. Generation probabilities for all TCRbeta clonotypes obtained by the gDNA method from four donors were computed using OLGA. Entries here come from immuneACCESS through TCRdb and include only in-frame sequences with V and J called. Some clones fail to appear in such tables; in the studies checked, an unresolved V gene covers under half of the shortfall, and the cause of the remainder is unknown. V, J and clone size are taken as reported in that table, and D and trimming were inferred from the DNA itself. For this sample there are around 2.1 million clones; approximately 94% appear just once. The top ten clones comprise under 2% of the sample.

CDR1 SGHNT and CDR2 YYREEE were looked up in the germline V gene (reference sequence). A distance of 17 bases separates the germline ends of V and J, which lose 9 bases and 2 bases respectively. The CDR3 spans 14 residues, from the cysteine through the phenylalanine. Just CDR3 DNA is preserved here, 42 bases in frame from base 1. This receptor was taken from a man in his late teens or twenties in good health. Some clones in this sample may be carry-over from other donors' samples. The sample was naive CD8+ T cells from PBMCs. Reading the label with the study, this specimen's cell subset or site is: CD45RA+CCR7+. Here the chain combines TRBV5-4 and TRBJ2-5; the D gene is perhaps TRBD1, from 5 matching bases. The CDR3 in this case is CAILTQEGQETQYF. The DNA reads as follows: TGTGCCATCCTAACACAGGAAGGGCAAGAGACCCAGTACTTC.